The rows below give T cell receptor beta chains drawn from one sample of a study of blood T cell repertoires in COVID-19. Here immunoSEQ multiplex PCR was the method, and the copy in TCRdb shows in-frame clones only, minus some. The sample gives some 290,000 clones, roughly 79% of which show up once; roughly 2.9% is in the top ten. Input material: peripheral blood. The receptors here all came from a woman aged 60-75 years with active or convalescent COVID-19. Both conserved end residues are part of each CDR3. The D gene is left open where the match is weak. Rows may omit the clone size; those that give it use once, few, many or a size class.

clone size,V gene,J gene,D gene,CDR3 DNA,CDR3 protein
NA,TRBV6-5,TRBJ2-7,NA,TGTGCCAGCAGTTCCGACAAGACCTACGAGCAGTACTTC,CASSSDKTYEQYF
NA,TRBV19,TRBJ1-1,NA,TGTGCCAGTACTGTCGCGGTTCAAGCTTTCTTT,CASTVAVQAFF
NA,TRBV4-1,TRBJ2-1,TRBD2,TGCGCCAGCAGCCGGTCTCCGGGACTAGCTCAAAATGAGCAGTTCTTC,CASSRSPGLAQNEQFF
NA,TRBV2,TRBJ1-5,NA,TGTGCCAGTACAGGAGACAATCAGCCCCAGCATTTT,CASTGDNQPQHF
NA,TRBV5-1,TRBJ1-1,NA,TGCGCCAGCAGCTTGATAGGGGGAACTGAAGCTTTCTTT,CASSLIGGTEAFF
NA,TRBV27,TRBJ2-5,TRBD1,TGTGCCAGCAGTCCAATCAGGGGGTTTGGCCAAGAGACCCAGTACTTC,CASSPIRGFGQETQYF
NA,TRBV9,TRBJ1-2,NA,TGTGCCAGCAGCGTACCCGGAGCCTATGGCTACACCTTC,CASSVPGAYGYTF
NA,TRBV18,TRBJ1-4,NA,TGTGCCAGCTCACCACCCAGGGTTCCCGGGCAGGATGAAAAACTGTTTTTT,CASSPPRVPGQDEKLFF
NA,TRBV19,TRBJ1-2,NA,TGTGCCAGTAGTAATTGGGAGAATAACTATGGCTACACCTTC,CASSNWENNYGYTF
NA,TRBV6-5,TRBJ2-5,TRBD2,TGTGCCAGCAGTTACTCGGCAGGCGGGGGTGTGGAGACCCAGTACTTC,CASSYSAGGGVETQYF
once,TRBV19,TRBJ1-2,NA,TGTGCCAGTAGCCTTCGAACCGGACAGTCTCGTGGCTACACCTTC,CASSLRTGQSRGYTF
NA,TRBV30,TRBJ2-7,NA,TGTGCCTGGAGTGTACAGGAGGGTTACGAGCAGTACTTC,CAWSVQEGYEQYF
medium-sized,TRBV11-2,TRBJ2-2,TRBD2,TGTGCCAGCAGCTTAGGGGTAGCGGGCACCGGGGAGCTGTTTTTT,CASSLGVAGTGELFF
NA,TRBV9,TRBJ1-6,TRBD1,TGTGCCAGCAGCGCTCGGACAGGGAGTGATTCACCCCTCCACTTT,CASSARTGSDSPLHF
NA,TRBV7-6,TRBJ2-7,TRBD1,TGTGCCAGCAGCAAGGGACAGTCCAGGTTGTCCGAGCAGTACTTC,CASSKGQSRLSEQYF
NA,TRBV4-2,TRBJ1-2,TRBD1,TGTGCCAGCAGCGCAAGTACAGGGGCCGGGGATGGCTACACCTTC,CASSASTGAGDGYTF
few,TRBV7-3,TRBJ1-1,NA,TGTGCCAGCAAACGGAACCCCGACAGGAACACTGAAGCTTTCTTT,CASKRNPDRNTEAFF
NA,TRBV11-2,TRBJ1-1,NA,TGTGCCAGCAGCCTTGACATGAACACTGAAGCTTTCTTT,CASSLDMNTEAFF
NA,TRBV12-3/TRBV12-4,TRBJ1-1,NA,TGTGCCAGCAGCCACAGGAACACTGAAGCTTTCTTT,CASSHRNTEAFF
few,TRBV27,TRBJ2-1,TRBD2,TGTGCCAGCAAGACTAGCGGGGGGCTGAGCTCCTACAATGAGCAGTTCTTC,CASKTSGGLSSYNEQFF
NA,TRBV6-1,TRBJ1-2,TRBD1,TGTGCCAGCAGTGATAACAACAGGGGGCGCAAAGGCTACACCTTC,CASSDNNRGRKGYTF
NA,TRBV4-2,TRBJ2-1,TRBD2,TGTGCCAGCAGCCGGAAGCGGGGGGACTACAATGAGCAGTTCTTC,CASSRKRGDYNEQFF
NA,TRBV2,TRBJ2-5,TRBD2,TGTGCCAGCGGGAGGGCGAGGGAGACCCAGTACTTC,CASGRARETQYF
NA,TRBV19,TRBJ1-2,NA,TGTGCCAGTAGTAGTCCTCGGGAGGGGATAACTAACTATGGCTACACCTTC,CASSSPREGITNYGYTF
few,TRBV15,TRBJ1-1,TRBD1,TGTGCCACCAGCAGAAGGGGACAGCTCACTGAAGCTTTCTTT,CATSRRGQLTEAFF
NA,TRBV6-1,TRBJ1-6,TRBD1,TGTGCCAGCAGTGAACCAGGGGGTAGTTCACCCCTCCACTTT,CASSEPGGSSPLHF
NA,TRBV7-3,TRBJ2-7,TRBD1,TGTGCCAGCAGTATCGATACAGGGGGCTCCTACGAGCAGTACTTC,CASSIDTGGSYEQYF
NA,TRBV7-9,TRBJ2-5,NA,TGTGCCAGCAGCCCCTCTCAAGAGACCCAGTACTTC,CASSPSQETQYF
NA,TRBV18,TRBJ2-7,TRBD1,TGTGCCAGCTCCCTTTCTGACAGGGCCTACGAGCAGTACTTC,CASSLSDRAYEQYF
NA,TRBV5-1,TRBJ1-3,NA,TGCGCCAGCAGCTTGGCAGACTCTGGAAACACCATATATTTT,CASSLADSGNTIYF
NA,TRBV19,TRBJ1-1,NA,TGTGCCAGTAGTATGCGGGGTACGCACACTGAAGCTTTCTTT,CASSMRGTHTEAFF
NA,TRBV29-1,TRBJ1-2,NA,TGCAGCGTTGAGAGGGCCGACGTCGATGGCTACACCTTC,CSVERADVDGYTF